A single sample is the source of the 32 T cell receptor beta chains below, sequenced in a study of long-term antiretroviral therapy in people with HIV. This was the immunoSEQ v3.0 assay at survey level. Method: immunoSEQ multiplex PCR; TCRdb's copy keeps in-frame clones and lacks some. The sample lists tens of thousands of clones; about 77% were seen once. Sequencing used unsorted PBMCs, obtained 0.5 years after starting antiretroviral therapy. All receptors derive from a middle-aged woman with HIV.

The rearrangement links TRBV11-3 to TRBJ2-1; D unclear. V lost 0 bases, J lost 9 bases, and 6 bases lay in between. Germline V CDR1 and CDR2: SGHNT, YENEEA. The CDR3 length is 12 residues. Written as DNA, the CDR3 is TGTGCCAGCAGCTTAGAATTGGGTGAGCAGTTCTTC. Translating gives CASSLELGEQFF.

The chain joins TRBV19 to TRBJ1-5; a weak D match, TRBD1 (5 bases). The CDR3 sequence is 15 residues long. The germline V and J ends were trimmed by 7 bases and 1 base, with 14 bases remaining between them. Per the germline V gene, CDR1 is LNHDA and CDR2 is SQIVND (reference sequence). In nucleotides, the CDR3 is TGTGCCAGTACCCAGCGAGCAGGGAGCAATCAGCCCCAGCATTTT. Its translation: CASTQRAGSNQPQHF. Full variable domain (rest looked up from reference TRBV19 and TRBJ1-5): DGGITQSPKYLFRKEGQNVTLSCEQNLNHDAMYWYRQDPGQGLRLIYYSQIVNDFQKGDIAEGYSVSREKKESFPLTVTSAQKNPTAFYLCASTQRAGSNQPQHFGDGTRLSIL.

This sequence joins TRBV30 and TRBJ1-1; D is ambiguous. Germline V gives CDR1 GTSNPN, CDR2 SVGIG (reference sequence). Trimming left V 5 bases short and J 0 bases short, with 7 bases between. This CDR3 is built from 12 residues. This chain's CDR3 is CAWYHLNTEAFF. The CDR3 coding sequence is TGTGCCTGGTACCACCTGAACACTGAAGCTTTCTTT. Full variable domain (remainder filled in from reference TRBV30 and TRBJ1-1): SQTIHQWPATLVQPVGSPLSLECTVEGTSNPNLYWYRQAAGRGLQLLFYSVGIGQISSEVPQNLSASRPQDRQFILSSKKLLLSDSGFYLCAWYHLNTEAFFGQGTRLTVV.

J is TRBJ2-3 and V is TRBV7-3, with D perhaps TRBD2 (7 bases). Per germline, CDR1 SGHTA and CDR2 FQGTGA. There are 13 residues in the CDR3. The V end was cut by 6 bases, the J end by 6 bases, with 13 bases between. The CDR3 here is CASRSGGSDTQYF. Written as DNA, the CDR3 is TGTGCCAGCAGGTCGGGGGGCTCCGATACGCAGTATTTT.

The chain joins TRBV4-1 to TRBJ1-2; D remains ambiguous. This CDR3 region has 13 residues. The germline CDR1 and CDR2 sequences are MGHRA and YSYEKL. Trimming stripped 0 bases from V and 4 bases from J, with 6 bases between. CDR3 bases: TGCGCCAGCAGCCAAGATCTGTCCTATGGCTACACCTTC. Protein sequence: CASSQDLSYGYTF.

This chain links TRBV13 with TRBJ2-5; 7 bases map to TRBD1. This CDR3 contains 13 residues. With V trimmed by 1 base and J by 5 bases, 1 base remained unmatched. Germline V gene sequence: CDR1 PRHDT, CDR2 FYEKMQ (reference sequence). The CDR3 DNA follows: TGTGCCAGCAGCTTAGACAGGGGCGAGACCCAGTACTTC. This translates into CASSLDRGETQYF.

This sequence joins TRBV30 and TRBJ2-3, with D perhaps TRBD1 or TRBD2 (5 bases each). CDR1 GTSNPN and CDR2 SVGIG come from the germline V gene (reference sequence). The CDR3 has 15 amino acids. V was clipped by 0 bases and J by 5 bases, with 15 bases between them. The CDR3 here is CAWSVRGRVQDTQYF. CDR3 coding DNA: TGTGCCTGGAGTGTACGGGGCAGGGTTCAAGATACGCAGTATTTT.

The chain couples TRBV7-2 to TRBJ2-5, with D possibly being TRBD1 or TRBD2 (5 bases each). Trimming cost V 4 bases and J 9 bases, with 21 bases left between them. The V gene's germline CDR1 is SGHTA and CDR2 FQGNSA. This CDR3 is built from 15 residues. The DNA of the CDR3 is TGTGCCAGCAGCTCCACCGGGACGGTGGTGGTGTCCCAGTACTTC. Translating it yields CASSSTGTVVVSQYF.

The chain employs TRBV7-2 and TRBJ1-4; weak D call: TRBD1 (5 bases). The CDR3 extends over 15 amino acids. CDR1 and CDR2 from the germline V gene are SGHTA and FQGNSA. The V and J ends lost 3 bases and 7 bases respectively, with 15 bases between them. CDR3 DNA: TGTGCCAGCAGCTTCGGGGGACGTGGGAGTGAAAAACTGTTTTTT. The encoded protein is CASSFGGRGSEKLFF.

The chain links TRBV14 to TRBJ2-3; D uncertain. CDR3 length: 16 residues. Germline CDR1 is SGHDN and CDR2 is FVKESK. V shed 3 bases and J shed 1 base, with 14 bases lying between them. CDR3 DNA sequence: TGTGCCAGCAGCCATTGGGAAGGTACTGGCACAGATACGCAGTATTTT. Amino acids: CASSHWEGTGTDTQYF.

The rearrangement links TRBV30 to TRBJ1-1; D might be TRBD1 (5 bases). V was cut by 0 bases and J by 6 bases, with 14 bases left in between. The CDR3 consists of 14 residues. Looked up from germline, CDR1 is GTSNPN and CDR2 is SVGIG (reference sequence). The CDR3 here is CAWSVHPGTSEAFF. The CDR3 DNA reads TGTGCCTGGAGTGTACACCCAGGGACTTCTGAAGCTTTCTTT.

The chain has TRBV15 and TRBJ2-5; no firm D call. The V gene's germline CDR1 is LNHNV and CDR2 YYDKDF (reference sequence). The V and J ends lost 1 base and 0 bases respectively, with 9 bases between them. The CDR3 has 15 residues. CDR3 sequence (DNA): TGTGCCACCAGCAGAGCTTACGGAAACCAAGAGACCCAGTACTTC. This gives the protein CATSRAYGNQETQYF.

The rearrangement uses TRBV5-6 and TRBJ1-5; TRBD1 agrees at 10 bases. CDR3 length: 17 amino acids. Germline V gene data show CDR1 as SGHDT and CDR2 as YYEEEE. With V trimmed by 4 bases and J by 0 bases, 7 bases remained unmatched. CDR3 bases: TGTGCCAGCAGCCGGACAGGGGGGAGGGATAGCAATCAGCCCCAGCATTTT. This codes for CASSRTGGRDSNQPQHF.

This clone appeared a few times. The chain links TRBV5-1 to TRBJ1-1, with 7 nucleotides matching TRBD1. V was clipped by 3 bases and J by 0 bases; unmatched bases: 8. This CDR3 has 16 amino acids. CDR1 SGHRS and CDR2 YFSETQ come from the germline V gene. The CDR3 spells CASSWGQTFLNTEAFF. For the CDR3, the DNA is TGCGCCAGCAGCTGGGGACAGACTTTTCTGAACACTGAAGCTTTCTTT.

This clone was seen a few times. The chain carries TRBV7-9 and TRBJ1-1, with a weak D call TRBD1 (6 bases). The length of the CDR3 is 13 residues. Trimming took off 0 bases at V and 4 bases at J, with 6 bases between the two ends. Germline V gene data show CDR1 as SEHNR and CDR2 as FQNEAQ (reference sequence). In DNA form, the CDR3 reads TGTGCCAGCAGCTTAGCGGGGGCCACTGAAGCTTTCTTT. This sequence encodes CASSLAGATEAFF.

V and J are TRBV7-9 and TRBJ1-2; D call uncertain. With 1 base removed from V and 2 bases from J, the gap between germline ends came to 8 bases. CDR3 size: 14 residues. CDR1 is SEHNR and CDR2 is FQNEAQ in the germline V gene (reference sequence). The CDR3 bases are TGTGCCAGCAGCTTAGAATACAGCAACTATGGCTACACCTTC. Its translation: CASSLEYSNYGYTF.

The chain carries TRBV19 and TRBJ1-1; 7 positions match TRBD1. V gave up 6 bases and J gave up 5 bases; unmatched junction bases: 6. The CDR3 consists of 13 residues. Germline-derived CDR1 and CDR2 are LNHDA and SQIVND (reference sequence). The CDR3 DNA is TGTGCCAGTAGCCAGGGGGTTCGGACTGAAGCTTTCTTT. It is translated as CASSQGVRTEAFF.

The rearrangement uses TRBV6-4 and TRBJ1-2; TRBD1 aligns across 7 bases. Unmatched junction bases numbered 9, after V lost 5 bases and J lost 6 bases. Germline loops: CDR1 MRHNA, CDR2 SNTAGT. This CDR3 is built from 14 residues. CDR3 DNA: TGTGCCAGCAGTTTAGGAGGGGGCGCCGATGGCTACACCTTC. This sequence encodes CASSLGGGADGYTF.

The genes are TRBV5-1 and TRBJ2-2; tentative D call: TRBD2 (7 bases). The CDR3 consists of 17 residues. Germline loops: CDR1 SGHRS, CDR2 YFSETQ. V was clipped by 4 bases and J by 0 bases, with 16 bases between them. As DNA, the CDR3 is TGCGCCAGCAGCCAATTCGGGGGGACATCGAACACCGGGGAGCTGTTTTTT. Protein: CASSQFGGTSNTGELFF.

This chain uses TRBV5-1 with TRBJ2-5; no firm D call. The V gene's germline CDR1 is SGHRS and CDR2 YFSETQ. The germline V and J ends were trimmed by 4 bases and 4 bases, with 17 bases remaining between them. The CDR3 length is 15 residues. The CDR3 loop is CASSRTVTGGETQYF. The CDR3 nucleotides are TGCGCCAGCAGCAGGACGGTCACGGGTGGAGAGACCCAGTACTTC.

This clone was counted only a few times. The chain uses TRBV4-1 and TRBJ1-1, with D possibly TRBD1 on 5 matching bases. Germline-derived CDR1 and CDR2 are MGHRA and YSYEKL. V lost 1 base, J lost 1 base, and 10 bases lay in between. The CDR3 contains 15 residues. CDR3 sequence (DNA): TGCGCCAGCAGCCAAGTTGTCCAGGGGAACACTGAAGCTTTCTTT. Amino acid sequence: CASSQVVQGNTEAFF.

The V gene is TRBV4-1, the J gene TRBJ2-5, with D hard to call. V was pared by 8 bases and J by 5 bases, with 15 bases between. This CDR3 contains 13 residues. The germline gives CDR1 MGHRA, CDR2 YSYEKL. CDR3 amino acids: CASGVAIGETQYF. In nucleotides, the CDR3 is TGCGCCAGCGGGGTAGCTATAGGCGAGACCCAGTACTTC.

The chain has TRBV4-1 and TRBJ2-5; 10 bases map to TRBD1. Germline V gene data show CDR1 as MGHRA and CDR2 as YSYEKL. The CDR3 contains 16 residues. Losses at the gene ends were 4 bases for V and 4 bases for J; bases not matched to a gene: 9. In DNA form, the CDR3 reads TGCGCCAGCAGCCCCGGACAGGGGGAATTTCTAGAGACCCAGTACTTC. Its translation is CASSPGQGEFLETQYF.

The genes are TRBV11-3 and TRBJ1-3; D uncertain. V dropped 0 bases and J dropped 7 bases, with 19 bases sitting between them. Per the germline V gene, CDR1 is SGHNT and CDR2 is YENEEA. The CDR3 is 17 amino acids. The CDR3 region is CASSLDRARRKSNTIYF. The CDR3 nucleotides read TGTGCCAGCAGCTTAGATCGGGCCCGGAGGAAGTCGAACACCATATATTTT.

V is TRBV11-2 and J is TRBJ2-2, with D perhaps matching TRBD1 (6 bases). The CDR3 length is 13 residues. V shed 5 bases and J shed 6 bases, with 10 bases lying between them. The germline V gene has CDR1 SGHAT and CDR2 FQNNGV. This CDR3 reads CASSLQGSGELFF. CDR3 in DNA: TGTGCCAGCAGCCTACAGGGATCCGGGGAGCTGTTTTTT.

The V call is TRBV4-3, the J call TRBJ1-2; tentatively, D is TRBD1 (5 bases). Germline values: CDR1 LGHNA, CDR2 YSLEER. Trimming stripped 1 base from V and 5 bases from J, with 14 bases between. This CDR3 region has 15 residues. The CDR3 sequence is CASSQVQGERYGYTF. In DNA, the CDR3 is TGCGCCAGCAGCCAAGTTCAAGGGGAAAGGTATGGCTACACCTTC.

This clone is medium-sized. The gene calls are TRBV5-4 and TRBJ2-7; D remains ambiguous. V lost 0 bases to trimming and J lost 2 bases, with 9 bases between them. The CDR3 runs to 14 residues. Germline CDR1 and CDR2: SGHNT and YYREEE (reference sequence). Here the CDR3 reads CASSLDGATYEQYF. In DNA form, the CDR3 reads TGTGCCAGCAGCTTGGATGGAGCGACCTACGAGCAGTACTTC.

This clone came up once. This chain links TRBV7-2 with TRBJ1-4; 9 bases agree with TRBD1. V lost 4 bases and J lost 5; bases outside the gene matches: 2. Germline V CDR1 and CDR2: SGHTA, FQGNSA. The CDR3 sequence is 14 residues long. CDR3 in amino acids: CASSSGTGNEKLFF. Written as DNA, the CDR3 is TGTGCCAGCAGCTCCGGGACAGGGAATGAAAAACTGTTTTTT.

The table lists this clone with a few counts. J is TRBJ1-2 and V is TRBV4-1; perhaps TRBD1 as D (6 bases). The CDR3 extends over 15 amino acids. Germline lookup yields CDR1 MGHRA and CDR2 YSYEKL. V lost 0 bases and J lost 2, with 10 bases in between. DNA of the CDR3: TGCGCCAGCAGCCAAGATGAAAGGGGGAACTATGGCTACACCTTC. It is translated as CASSQDERGNYGYTF.

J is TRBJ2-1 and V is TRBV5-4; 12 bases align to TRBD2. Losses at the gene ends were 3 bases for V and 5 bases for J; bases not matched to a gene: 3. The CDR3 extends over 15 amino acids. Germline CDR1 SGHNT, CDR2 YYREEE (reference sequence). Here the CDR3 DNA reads TGTGCCAGCAGCTCACTAGCGGGGGGCAACAATGAGCAGTTCTTC. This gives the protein CASSSLAGGNNEQFF.

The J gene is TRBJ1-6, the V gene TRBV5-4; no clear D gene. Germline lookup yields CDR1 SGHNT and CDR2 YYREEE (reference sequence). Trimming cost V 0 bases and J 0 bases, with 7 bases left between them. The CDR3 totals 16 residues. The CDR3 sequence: CASSLAQSSYNSPLHF. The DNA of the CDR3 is TGTGCCAGCAGCTTGGCCCAGAGCTCCTATAATTCACCCCTCCACTTT.

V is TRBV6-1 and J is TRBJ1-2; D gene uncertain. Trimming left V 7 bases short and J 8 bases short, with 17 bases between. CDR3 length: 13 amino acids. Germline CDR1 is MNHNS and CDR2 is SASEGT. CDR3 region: CASKVRTKEGYTF. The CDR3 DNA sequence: TGTGCCAGCAAGGTTCGGACCAAGGAAGGCTACACCTTC.